A single sample gave rise to the 12 T cell receptor beta chains below, sequenced in a study of cytomegalovirus exposure and HLA in healthy donors. The primer mix had 60 Vbeta and 13 Jbeta primers. The protocol was immunoSEQ multiplex PCR, while the TCRdb copy is restricted to in-frame clones and leaves out a portion. Here the sample spans some 120,000 clones, about a sixth being singletons. Sequencing was done on a sample of PBMCs. The receptors originated from a female donor in good health and CMV-seropositive.

This clone was recorded a few times. The V gene is TRBV4-3, the J gene TRBJ2-3, with 8 bases fitting TRBD2. CDR3 size: 15 residues. CDR1 and CDR2 (germline): LGHNA, YSLEER. Germline trimming cut 3 bases from V and 5 bases from J; bases unmatched to any gene: 7. The CDR3 region is CASSHRGLGGDTQYF. Written as DNA, the CDR3 is TGCGCCAGCAGCCACCGGGGACTAGGGGGAGATACGCAGTATTTT.

This chain's CDR3 is CASRPLAGGQETQYF. CDR3 nucleotide sequence: TGTGCCAGCAGACCGCTAGCGGGGGGCCAAGAGACCCAGTACTTC. The genes are TRBV2 and TRBJ2-5; the match to TRBD2 covers 11 bases. Germline assignment: CDR1 SNHLY and CDR2 FYNNEI. The V and J ends lost 6 bases and 1 base, in that order; junction bases with no gene match: 4. CDR3 length equals 15 residues.

CDR3 sequence (DNA): TGTGCCAGCAGCCAAGATTGGCAGAGCAATCAGCCCCAGCATTTT. It codes for CASSQDWQSNQPQHF. The V and J genes are TRBV4-2 and TRBJ1-5; D gene uncertain. The CDR3 has 15 amino acids. CDR1 and CDR2 (germline): LGHNA, YNFKEQ. V was clipped by 0 bases and J by 1 base, with 7 bases between them.

This clone was seen more than once but under ten times. The CDR3 is CSVEERNGYEQYF. Here the CDR3 DNA reads TGCAGCGTTGAAGAGCGGAATGGCTACGAGCAGTACTTC. J is TRBJ2-7 and V is TRBV29-1; D is undetermined. V lost 0 bases and J lost 3, with 9 bases in between. This CDR3 spans 13 amino acids. The germline CDR1 and CDR2 sequences are SQVTM and ANQGSEA.

This rearrangement joins TRBV7-9 to TRBJ2-5; possibly TRBD2 for D (6 bases). The CDR3 runs 14 residues. V was trimmed by 2 bases and J by 1 base, leaving 8 bases between them. Germline V gene data show CDR1 as SEHNR and CDR2 as FQNEAQ (reference sequence). This CDR3 reads CASSLRLVQETQYF. The CDR3 DNA reads TGTGCCAGCAGCTTAAGACTAGTCCAAGAGACCCAGTACTTC.

The chain uses TRBV5-1 and TRBJ1-1; the D is unclear. The CDR3 totals 15 residues. Germline V gene sequence: CDR1 SGHRS, CDR2 YFSETQ. V shed 0 bases and J shed 1 base, with 10 bases lying between them. The CDR3 loop reads CASSLDRFRNTEAFF. CDR3 DNA sequence: TGCGCCAGCAGCTTGGACAGATTCCGGAACACTGAAGCTTTCTTT.

This clone has only a few counts. The rearrangement uses TRBV5-1 and TRBJ1-1, with a tentative D call TRBD1 (6 bases). With 4 bases removed from V and 1 base from J, the gap between germline ends came to 8 bases. The CDR3 sequence is 13 residues long. The V gene's germline CDR1 is SGHRS and CDR2 YFSETQ. The CDR3 DNA follows: TGCGCCAGCAGCCCGGGACAGAACACTGAAGCTTTCTTT. Translation: CASSPGQNTEAFF.

This chain uses TRBV19 with TRBJ2-7; D possibly corresponds to TRBD2 (5 bases). CDR1 and CDR2 (germline): LNHDA, SQIVND (reference sequence). The CDR3 has 14 residues. Between the trimmed V and J ends, which lost 4 bases and 4 bases, there was a span of 14 bases. In nucleotides, the CDR3 is TGTGCCAGTAGTAGGTCTTACGGCGGGTACGAGCAGTACTTC. Its translation is CASSRSYGGYEQYF.

Only a few counts were recorded for this clone. The J gene is TRBJ1-2, the V gene TRBV4-2; no clear D gene. Germline V gives CDR1 LGHNA, CDR2 YNFKEQ. The CDR3 totals 14 residues. V lost 0 bases, J lost 8 bases, and 13 bases lay in between. The CDR3 DNA is TGTGCCAGCAGCCAAGATTATTTGGGCGACGGCTACACCTTC. Translation gives CASSQDYLGDGYTF.

The chain uses TRBV6-5 and TRBJ1-5; no clear D. The CDR3 totals 15 residues. Deletions cut 2 bases from V and 0 bases from J, with 8 bases between. The V gene's germline CDR1 is MNHEY and CDR2 SVGAGI. The CDR3 loop reads CASSYGHPSNQPQHF. CDR3 bases: TGTGCCAGCAGTTACGGGCACCCTAGCAATCAGCCCCAGCATTTT.

This clone was observed a few times. The chain links TRBV6-6 to TRBJ1-1, with D unclear. The CDR3 is 16 amino acids. The germline CDR1 and CDR2 sequences are MNHNY and SVGAGI (reference sequence). Trimming shortened V by 2 bases and J by 0 bases, and 13 bases separated the two germline ends. This CDR3 is CASSYSSTRVNTEAFF. CDR3 DNA: TGTGCCAGCAGTTACAGTTCGACGCGGGTGAACACTGAAGCTTTCTTT.

V usage is TRBV30 and J usage is TRBJ2-1; D is undetermined. The CDR3 length is 15 residues. Germline CDR1 GTSNPN, CDR2 SVGIG (reference sequence). V was trimmed by 2 bases and J by 0 bases, leaving 11 bases between them. Here the CDR3 DNA reads TGTGCCTGGAGTCTGATGGCTGGCTCCTACAATGAGCAGTTCTTC. Translating it yields CAWSLMAGSYNEQFF. Full variable domain (missing parts from reference TRBV30 and TRBJ2-1): SQTIHQWPATLVQPVGSPLSLECTVEGTSNPNLYWYRQAAGRGLQLLFYSVGIGQISSEVPQNLSASRPQDRQFILSSKKLLLSDSGFYLCAWSLMAGSYNEQFFGPGTRLTVL.